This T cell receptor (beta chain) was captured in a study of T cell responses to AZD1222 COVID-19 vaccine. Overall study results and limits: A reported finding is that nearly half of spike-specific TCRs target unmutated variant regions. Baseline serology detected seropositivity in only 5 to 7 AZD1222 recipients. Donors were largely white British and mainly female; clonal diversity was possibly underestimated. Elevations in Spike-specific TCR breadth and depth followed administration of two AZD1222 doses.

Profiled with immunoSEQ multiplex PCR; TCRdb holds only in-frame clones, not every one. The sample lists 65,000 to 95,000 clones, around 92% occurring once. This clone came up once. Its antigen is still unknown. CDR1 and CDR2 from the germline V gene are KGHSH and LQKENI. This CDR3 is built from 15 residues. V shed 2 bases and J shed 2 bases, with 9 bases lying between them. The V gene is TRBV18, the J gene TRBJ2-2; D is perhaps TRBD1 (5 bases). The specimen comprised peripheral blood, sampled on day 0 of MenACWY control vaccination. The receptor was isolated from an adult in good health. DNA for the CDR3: TGTGCCAGCTCACCAGAGACAGCAAACACCGGGGAGCTGTTTTTT. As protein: CASSPETANTGELFF.